This paragraph covers one T cell receptor (beta chain) sequence. The V end was cut by 5 bases, the J end by 1 base, with 12 bases between. Per germline, CDR1 LGHDT and CDR2 YNNKEL (reference sequence). The CDR3 totals 14 residues. Per the original data handling: Scientists estimated how many nucleated cells there were by amplifying reference gene primers. Some clones are missing from TCRdb's copy, which holds only in-frame ones; the method was immunoSEQ multiplex PCR. V and J calls and clone size are those listed in that table; D and trimming were worked out from the DNA. Among 250,000 or so clones, roughly 86% were seen once, and the ten largest hold approximately 8.2%. This specimen comes from a study of blood T cell repertoires in COVID-19. Across the study: The study drew acute and convalescent COVID-19 samples from the United States, Italy and Spain. T cells, B-cell-depleted T cells, or PBMCs supplied cDNA or gDNA.

Sequenced sample: peripheral blood. The gene calls are TRBV3-1 (or the pseudogene TRBV3-2) and TRBJ2-7; D may be TRBD1 (6 bases). This TCR came from a man aged 35 to 55 with active or convalescent COVID-19. The CDR3 sequence is CASSTRTVSYEQYF. CDR3 DNA sequence: TGTGCCAGCAGCACGAGGACAGTATCCTACGAGCAGTACTTC.